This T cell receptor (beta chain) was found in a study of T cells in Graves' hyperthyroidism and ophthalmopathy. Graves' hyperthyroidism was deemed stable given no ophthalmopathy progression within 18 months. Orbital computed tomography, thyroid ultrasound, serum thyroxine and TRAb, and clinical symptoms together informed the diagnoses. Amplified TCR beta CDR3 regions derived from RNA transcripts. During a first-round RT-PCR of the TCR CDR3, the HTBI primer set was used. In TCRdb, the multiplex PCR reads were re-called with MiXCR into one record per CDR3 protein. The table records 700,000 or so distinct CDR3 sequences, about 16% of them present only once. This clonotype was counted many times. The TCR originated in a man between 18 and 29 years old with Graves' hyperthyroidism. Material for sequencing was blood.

Here the CDR3 reads CASSRPDSTDTQYF. The CDR3 DNA is TGTGCCAGCAGTCGCCCGGACAGCACAGATACGCAGTATTTT. The chain has TRBV27 and TRBJ2-3; D is unresolved. The V gene lost 5 bases and the J gene lost 0 bases, with 9 bases spanning the gap. The CDR3 is made up of 14 amino acids. Germline V gene data show CDR1 as MNHEY and CDR2 as SMNVEV (reference sequence).